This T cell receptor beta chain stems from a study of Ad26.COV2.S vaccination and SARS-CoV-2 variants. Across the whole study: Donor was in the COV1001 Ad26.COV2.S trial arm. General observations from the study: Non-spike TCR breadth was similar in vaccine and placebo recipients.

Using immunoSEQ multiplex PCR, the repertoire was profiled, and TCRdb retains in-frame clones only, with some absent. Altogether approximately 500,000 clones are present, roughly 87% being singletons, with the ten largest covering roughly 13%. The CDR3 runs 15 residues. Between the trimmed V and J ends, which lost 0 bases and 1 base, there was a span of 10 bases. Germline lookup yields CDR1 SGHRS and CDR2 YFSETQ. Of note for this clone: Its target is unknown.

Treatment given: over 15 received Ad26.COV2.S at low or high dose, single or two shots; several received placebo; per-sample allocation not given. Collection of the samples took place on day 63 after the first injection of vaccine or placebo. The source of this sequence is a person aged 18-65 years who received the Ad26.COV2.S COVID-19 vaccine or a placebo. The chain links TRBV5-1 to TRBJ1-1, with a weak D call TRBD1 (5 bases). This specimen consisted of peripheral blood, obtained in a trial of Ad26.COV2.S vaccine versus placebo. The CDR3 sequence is CASSLALRGNTEAFF. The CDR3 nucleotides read TGCGCCAGCAGCTTGGCCCTGAGGGGGAACACTGAAGCTTTCTTT. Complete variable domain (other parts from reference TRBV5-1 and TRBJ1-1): KAGVTQTPRYLIKTRGQQVTLSCSPISGHRSVSWYQQTPGQGLQFLFEYFSETQRNKGNFPGRFSGRQFSNSRSEMNVSTLELGDSALYLCASSLALRGNTEAFFGQGTRLTVV.